This section outlines one TCR beta chain sequence together with its context. The antigen remains unidentified. The assay was immunoSEQ multiplex PCR, and TCRdb's table has in-frame clones only and misses some. The table includes 190,000 or so clones, around 72% detected once. The V gene lost 7 bases and the J gene lost 7 bases, with 17 bases spanning the gap. The CDR3 spans 14 residues. Germline CDR1 and CDR2: LNHDA and SQIVND (reference sequence). These data come from a study of cytotoxic CD8 clonotypes in ibrutinib-treated CLL. Findings and limits, study-wide: Clonality at baseline surpassed age-matched healthy donors and tracked circulating CD8+ T-cell counts.

The receptor was isolated from a human donor with chronic lymphocytic leukemia. The material was PBMCs, obtained after 24 months of ibrutinib treatment. The rearrangement links TRBV19 to TRBJ2-1; tentative D call: TRBD1 (6 bases). The CDR3 reads CASNGGDILNEQFF. The CDR3 DNA reads TGTGCCAGTAATGGTGGGGACATCTTAAATGAGCAGTTCTTC. The full variable domain, rest sourced from reference TRBV19 and TRBJ2-1, is DGGITQSPKYLFRKEGQNVTLSCEQNLNHDAMYWYRQDPGQGLRLIYYSQIVNDFQKGDIAEGYSVSREKKESFPLTVTSAQKNPTAFYLCASNGGDILNEQFFGPGTRLTVL.